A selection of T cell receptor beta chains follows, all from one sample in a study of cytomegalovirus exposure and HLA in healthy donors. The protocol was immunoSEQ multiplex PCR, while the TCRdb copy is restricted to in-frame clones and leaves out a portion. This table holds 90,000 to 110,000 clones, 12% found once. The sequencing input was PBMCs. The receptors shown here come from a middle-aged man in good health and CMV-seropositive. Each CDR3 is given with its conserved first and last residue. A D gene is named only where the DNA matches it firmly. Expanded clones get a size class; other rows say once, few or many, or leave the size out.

CDR3 protein: CSVDPGLAGSTDTQYF
CDR3 DNA: TGCAGCGTAGACCCGGGACTAGCGGGATCCACAGATACGCAGTATTTT
V gene: TRBV29-1
D gene: TRBD2
J gene: TRBJ2-3
clone size: few

CDR3 protein: CAIRASTFSYNEQFF
CDR3 DNA: TGTGCCATCAGAGCTTCCACCTTCTCCTACAATGAGCAGTTCTTC
V gene: TRBV10-3
D gene: .
J gene: TRBJ2-1
clone size: few

CDR3 protein: CASSELGTENYGYTF
CDR3 DNA: TGTGCCAGCAGTGAATTGGGGACAGAGAACTATGGCTACACCTTC
V gene: TRBV2
D gene: TRBD1
J gene: TRBJ1-2
clone size: few

CDR3 protein: CAISESTSGSYEQYF
CDR3 DNA: TGTGCCATCAGTGAGTCGACGTCAGGCAGCTACGAGCAGTACTTC
V gene: TRBV10-3
D gene: .
J gene: TRBJ2-7
clone size: few

CDR3 protein: CASSSPHREGNGYTF
CDR3 DNA: TGTGCCAGCAGCTCCCCCCACAGGGAGGGGAATGGCTACACCTTC
V gene: TRBV7-9
D gene: .
J gene: TRBJ1-2
clone size: few

CDR3 protein: CSVLSGSGTDTQYF
CDR3 DNA: TGCAGCGTTCTGAGCGGGAGTGGCACAGATACGCAGTATTTT
V gene: TRBV29-1
D gene: TRBD2
J gene: TRBJ2-3
clone size: few

CDR3 protein: CASSPQGYEQYF
CDR3 DNA: TGTGCCAGCAGCCCACAGGGCTACGAGCAGTACTTC
V gene: TRBV14
D gene: .
J gene: TRBJ2-7
clone size: few

CDR3 protein: CASSTGTGRSNQPQHF
CDR3 DNA: TGTGCCAGTAGTACCGGGACAGGCCGGAGCAATCAGCCCCAGCATTTT
V gene: TRBV19
D gene: TRBD1
J gene: TRBJ1-5
clone size: .

CDR3 protein: CATSSGLAYNEQFF
CDR3 DNA: TGTGCCACCAGCAGTGGACTAGCTTACAATGAGCAGTTCTTC
V gene: TRBV15
D gene: TRBD2
J gene: TRBJ2-1
clone size: .

CDR3 protein: CASSLATSGSTDTQYF
CDR3 DNA: TGTGCCAGCAGCTTAGCGACTAGCGGGAGCACAGATACGCAGTATTTT
V gene: TRBV7-6
D gene: TRBD2
J gene: TRBJ2-3
clone size: .

CDR3 protein: CASSASLLGELFF
CDR3 DNA: TGCGCCAGCAGTGCTAGTCTGCTCGGGGAGCTGTTTTTT
V gene: TRBV10-1
D gene: .
J gene: TRBJ2-2
clone size: .

CDR3 protein: CASSYPGTYEQYF
CDR3 DNA: TGTGCCAGCAGTTACCCAGGGACCTACGAGCAGTACTTC
V gene: TRBV6-6
D gene: .
J gene: TRBJ2-7
clone size: few

CDR3 protein: CASSEVQGVRTEAFF
CDR3 DNA: TGTGCCAGCAGCGAAGTACAGGGGGTGCGAACTGAAGCTTTCTTT
V gene: TRBV21-1
D gene: .
J gene: TRBJ1-1
clone size: once

CDR3 protein: CASRPLRLAGSSYEQYF
CDR3 DNA: TGTGCCAGCAGGCCCCTACGACTAGCGGGGTCCTCTTACGAGCAGTACTTC
V gene: TRBV7-8
D gene: TRBD2
J gene: TRBJ2-7
clone size: .